These 15 T cell receptor beta chains came from one sample sequenced in a study of T cells after yellow fever vaccination. In TCRdb, the 5' RACE reads were re-called with MiXCR into one record per CDR3 protein. Of about 340,000 distinct CDR3 sequences in the sample, roughly an eighth were seen once. Sequencing used CD4+ T cells sorted from PBMCs, obtained 15 days after the yellow fever booster vaccination. Receptors were obtained from a man younger than 30 who received the YFV17D yellow fever vaccine.

This sequence joins TRBV6-5 and TRBJ1-5; 10 bases fit TRBD1. Germline CDR1 MNHEY, CDR2 SVGAGI. J was trimmed by 7 bases and V by 6 bases; bases with no gene match: 9. The CDR3 sequence is 15 residues long. CDR3 nucleotides: TGTGCCAGCAGGCCTTCCGGGACAGGGGAACAGCCCCAGCATTTT. This translates into CASRPSGTGEQPQHF.

The chain carries TRBV5-1 and TRBJ2-3; possibly TRBD2 for D (5 bases). Germline CDR1 reads SGHRS; CDR2 reads YFSETQ. The V gene lost 0 bases and the J gene lost 2 bases, with 10 bases spanning the gap. This CDR3 is 15 amino acids long. DNA for the CDR3: TGCGCCAGCAGCTTGGCGACGGGGTCCACAGATACGCAGTATTTT. Its translation: CASSLATGSTDTQYF.

This clonotype was detected many times. The chain combines TRBV21-1 with TRBJ2-7. TRBV21-1 is given as a pseudogene. The CDR3 extends over 10 amino acids. CDR3 sequence: CATLWYEQYF. The CDR3 region has the DNA TGTGCCACCCTTTGGTACGAGCAGTACTTC.

The chain links TRBV4-1 to TRBJ1-5; D is ambiguous. Deletions cut 1 base from V and 9 bases from J, with 16 bases between. The CDR3 sequence is 15 residues long. Germline assignment: CDR1 MGHRA and CDR2 YSYEKL. This CDR3 is CASSQGVHDFRPQHF. In nucleotides, the CDR3 is TGCGCCAGCAGCCAAGGGGTACATGATTTTCGGCCCCAGCATTTT.

This clonotype came up a few times. The chain employs TRBV5-6 and TRBJ1-6; TRBD1 agrees at 9 bases. CDR3 length equals 22 residues. The germline V gene encodes CDR1 SGHDT and CDR2 YYEEEE. The V gene end was trimmed by 4 bases and the J gene end by 0 bases; junction bases not matched to a gene: 20. The CDR3 spells CASSVRDREAIPVDSYNSPLHF. The DNA of the CDR3 is TGTGCCAGCAGCGTTCGGGACAGGGAGGCGATACCGGTAGACTCCTATAATTCACCCCTCCACTTT.

This clonotype was detected a few times. This chain uses TRBV4-3 with TRBJ1-5; unclear D gene. V lost 1 base and J lost 6, with 10 bases in between. Per germline, CDR1 LGHNA and CDR2 YSLEER. This CDR3 has 14 residues. The CDR3 loop reads CASSQVSGIQPQHF. The CDR3 DNA is TGCGCCAGCAGCCAAGTTAGCGGTATTCAGCCCCAGCATTTT.

This clonotype was seen a handful of times. J is TRBJ2-1 and V is TRBV14, with D possibly TRBD1 on 6 matching bases. Germline V gene sequence: CDR1 SGHDN, CDR2 FVKESK. V was trimmed by 6 bases and J by 1 base, leaving 10 bases between them. There are 14 residues in the CDR3. CDR3 in DNA: TGTGCCAGCAGTCGGGACATTTCCTACAATGAGCAGTTCTTC. Residues: CASSRDISYNEQFF.

The rearrangement uses TRBV24-1 and TRBJ2-5; D gene ambiguous. CDR3 length: 12 amino acids. CDR1 is KGHDR, CDR2 SFDVKD, per germline. V shed 9 bases and J shed 5 bases, with 12 bases lying between them. CDR3 DNA: TGTGCCACCTCGAGCTCCCTGGAGACCCAGTACTTC. Amino acids: CATSSSLETQYF.

Only a few counts were recorded for this clonotype. V usage is TRBV7-9 and J usage is TRBJ1-5, with D uncertain. Trimming shortened V by 10 bases and J by 0 bases, and 19 bases separated the two germline ends. Germline values: CDR1 SEHNR, CDR2 FQNEAQ (reference sequence). CDR3 length: 16 residues. The DNA for the CDR3 is TGTGCCACTACGATAACCCGAAATTTTAGCAATCAGCCCCAGCATTTT. Protein product: CATTITRNFSNQPQHF.

This clonotype showed up many times. V and J are TRBV6-5 and TRBJ2-3; unclear D gene. The CDR3 sequence is 14 residues long. The germline gives CDR1 MNHEY, CDR2 SVGAGI. The V and J ends lost 0 bases and 0 bases respectively, with 4 bases between them. The DNA of the CDR3 is TGTGCCAGCAGTTACTCCGAAAGCACAGATACGCAGTATTTT. It specifies CASSYSESTDTQYF.

The chain recombines TRBV7-2 with TRBJ2-1; 9 nucleotides line up with TRBD1. CDR3 size: 17 residues. The ends lost 5 bases at V and 14 bases at J; junction bases unmatched: 22. Per germline, CDR1 SGHTA and CDR2 FQGNSA. The CDR3 DNA reads TGTGCCAGCAGCATCCCCCCGGGGACAGGGACCTCCCTATTGGAGTTCTTC. Translation gives CASSIPPGTGTSLLEFF.

This clonotype was found a few times. The V gene is TRBV5-1, the J gene TRBJ1-2; 9 positions agree with TRBD1. The CDR3 sequence is 16 residues long. The trim removed 7 bases at V and 4 bases at J, leaving 14 bases unmatched. In germline, CDR1 is SGHRS, CDR2 YFSETQ. The CDR3 region is CASRWVMGQGSYGYTF. As DNA, the CDR3 is TGCGCCAGCCGCTGGGTGATGGGACAGGGTAGCTATGGCTACACCTTC.

The sample holds a few counts of this clonotype. The chain employs TRBV2 and TRBJ2-2; 7 positions agree with TRBD2. The CDR3 sequence is 14 residues long. The germline CDR1 and CDR2 sequences are SNHLY and FYNNEI. The V and J ends lost 6 bases and 4 bases, in that order; junction bases with no gene match: 5. The CDR3 protein is CASSQGGATGELFF. DNA of the CDR3: TGTGCCAGCAGCCAGGGAGGGGCCACCGGGGAGCTGTTTTTT.

The V and J genes are TRBV18 and TRBJ2-3; 9 bases line up with TRBD1. V dropped 6 bases and J dropped 11; count of bases not matched to a gene: 27. The CDR3 contains 19 residues. In germline, CDR1 is KGHSH, CDR2 LQKENI. The chain's CDR3 is CASSQLPQPGTGKKVGQYF. Here the CDR3 DNA reads TGTGCCAGCTCCCAACTTCCCCAACCCGGGACAGGGAAAAAAGTTGGGCAGTATTTT.

Ten or more counts support this clonotype. The J gene is TRBJ2-3, the V gene TRBV11-2, with D unresolved. The length of the CDR3 is 14 residues. Trimming shortened V by 3 bases and J by 1 base, and 8 bases separated the two germline ends. Germline CDR1 reads SGHAT; CDR2 reads FQNNGV. The CDR3 reads CASSFDQGTDTQYF. CDR3 DNA: TGTGCCAGCAGCTTCGATCAGGGCACAGATACGCAGTATTTT.